These T cell receptor beta chains were read from a single sample in a study of OX40 agonist ivuxolimab in advanced cancers. The assay was immunoSEQ multiplex PCR, and TCRdb's table has in-frame clones only and misses some. Of about 73,000 clones listed, 80% to 95% were seen once; the top ten hold roughly 0.55%. Sequenced material: CD4+ or CD8+ T cells sorted from blood, taken in a trial of the OX40 agonist ivuxolimab. These receptors all come from an adult with an advanced solid tumor such as melanoma, head and neck, liver or kidney cancer. The CDR3 runs from the conserved cysteine through the conserved F or W.

cdr3_aa: CASSLGSARPQHF; j_call: TRBJ1-5; v_call: TRBV7-9
cdr3_aa: CASSLAAGGPVEQYF; j_call: TRBJ2-7; v_call: TRBV7-8
cdr3_aa: CASRPGTSGRGEQFF; j_call: TRBJ2-1; v_call: TRBV7-9
cdr3_aa: CASSLARQGAQTQYF; j_call: TRBJ2-5; v_call: TRBV4-3
cdr3_aa: CASSLVGSNQPQHF; j_call: TRBJ1-5; v_call: TRBV7-2
cdr3_aa: CASSLWPITDTQYF; j_call: TRBJ2-3; v_call: TRBV27
cdr3_aa: CASSVVGGDQPQHF; j_call: TRBJ1-5; v_call: TRBV9
cdr3_aa: CASSQDFRTASAGGYTF; j_call: TRBJ1-2; v_call: TRBV4-3
cdr3_aa: CASSLGGGQDQETQYF; j_call: TRBJ2-5; v_call: TRBV7-9
cdr3_aa: CASSPQAGPNQPQHF; j_call: TRBJ1-5; v_call: TRBV18
cdr3_aa: CVVGRGTEKLFF; j_call: TRBJ1-4; v_call: TRBV6-6
cdr3_aa: CASSPFGTSGRLDKNIQYF; j_call: TRBJ2-4; v_call: TRBV27
cdr3_aa: CASSFGQGDSGNTIYF; j_call: TRBJ1-3; v_call: TRBV7-3
cdr3_aa: CASGTIGTGGIGELFF; j_call: TRBJ2-2; v_call: TRBV4-1
cdr3_aa: CASSVTGTGSYEQYF; j_call: TRBJ2-7; v_call: TRBV21-1
cdr3_aa: CASSLEGRSYEKLFF; j_call: TRBJ1-4; v_call: TRBV7-9
cdr3_aa: CASSFSGNTIYF; j_call: TRBJ1-3; v_call: TRBV27
cdr3_aa: CATSREGRRYGYTF; j_call: TRBJ1-2; v_call: TRBV15
cdr3_aa: CASRGWGKQIDTQYF; j_call: TRBJ2-3; v_call: TRBV6-6
cdr3_aa: CASSFGTGSEKLFF; j_call: TRBJ1-4; v_call: TRBV7-2
cdr3_aa: CASSLGYNEQFF; j_call: TRBJ2-1; v_call: TRBV7-9
cdr3_aa: CASSLGLGYTF; j_call: TRBJ1-2; v_call: TRBV5-6
cdr3_aa: CASSDRTGPYEQYF; j_call: TRBJ2-7; v_call: TRBV7-2
cdr3_aa: CASSPWWAGNTIYF; j_call: TRBJ1-3; v_call: TRBV5-1
cdr3_aa: CAYGATNEKLFF; j_call: TRBJ1-4; v_call: TRBV30
cdr3_aa: CASSRQGAETQYF; j_call: TRBJ2-5; v_call: TRBV18
cdr3_aa: CASSSRDRALEQFF; j_call: TRBJ2-1; v_call: TRBV11-3
cdr3_aa: CASSGDRAGDTQYF; j_call: TRBJ2-3; v_call: TRBV6-1
cdr3_aa: CASNGVLNQPQHF; j_call: TRBJ1-5; v_call: TRBV2
cdr3_aa: CASQLAGSNEQFF; j_call: TRBJ2-1; v_call: TRBV25-1
cdr3_aa: CASSGGSSNEQFF; j_call: TRBJ2-1; v_call: TRBV5-1
cdr3_aa: CASSEATGGAEAFF; j_call: TRBJ1-1; v_call: TRBV2
cdr3_aa: CASSLVPRQGYYEQYF; j_call: TRBJ2-7; v_call: TRBV7-2
cdr3_aa: CASSKDRSTDTQYF; j_call: TRBJ2-3; v_call: TRBV4-3
cdr3_aa: CASSRDRDRANYGYTF; j_call: TRBJ1-2; v_call: TRBV7-2
cdr3_aa: CASSPHSTSSLDTQYF; j_call: TRBJ2-3; v_call: TRBV28
cdr3_aa: CASSQDLSGSTGELFF; j_call: TRBJ2-2; v_call: TRBV4-3
cdr3_aa: CASSQYRGTYEQYF; j_call: TRBJ2-7; v_call: TRBV11-2
cdr3_aa: CASSLDTTNYGYTF; j_call: TRBJ1-2; v_call: TRBV7-6
cdr3_aa: CASSANLGQETQYF; j_call: TRBJ2-5; v_call: TRBV19
cdr3_aa: CASSKWPLAEKLFF; j_call: TRBJ1-4; v_call: TRBV19
cdr3_aa: CASSLTYGLAGSTDTQYF; j_call: TRBJ2-3; v_call: TRBV7-8
cdr3_aa: CASSRAREVRNEQFF; j_call: TRBJ2-1; v_call: TRBV7-9
cdr3_aa: CASSESRAGNTIYF; j_call: TRBJ1-3; v_call: TRBV2
cdr3_aa: CASSERGNNEQFF; j_call: TRBJ2-1; v_call: TRBV6-1
cdr3_aa: CASSRGTTVLYNEQFF; j_call: TRBJ2-1; v_call: TRBV28
cdr3_aa: CASSLWGQPQHF; j_call: TRBJ1-5; v_call: TRBV28
cdr3_aa: CASSSPGASGSEQYF; j_call: TRBJ2-7; v_call: TRBV7-2
cdr3_aa: CASTETGRGEELFF; j_call: TRBJ2-2; v_call: TRBV2